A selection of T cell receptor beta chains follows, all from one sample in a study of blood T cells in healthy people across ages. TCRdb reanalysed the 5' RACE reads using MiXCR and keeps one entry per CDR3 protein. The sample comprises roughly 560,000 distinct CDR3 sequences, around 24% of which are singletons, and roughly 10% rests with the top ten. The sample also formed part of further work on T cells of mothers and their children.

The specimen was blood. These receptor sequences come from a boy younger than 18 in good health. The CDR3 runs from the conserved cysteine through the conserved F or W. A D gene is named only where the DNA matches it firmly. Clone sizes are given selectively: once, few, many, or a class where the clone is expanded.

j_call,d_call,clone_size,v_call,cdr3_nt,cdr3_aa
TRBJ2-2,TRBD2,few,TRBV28,TGTGCCAGCAGCTCCATGACTAGCGGAGGTAACACCGGGGAGCTGTTTTTT,CASSSMTSGGNTGELFF
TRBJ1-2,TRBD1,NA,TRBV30,TGTGCCTGGAGTCAAGGGACAGGGCGAGGGTATGGCTACACCTTC,CAWSQGTGRGYGYTF
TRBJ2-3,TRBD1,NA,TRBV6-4,TGTGCCAGCAGTGAGAAAGGGGGCGCGGGAGATACGCAGTATTTT,CASSEKGGAGDTQYF
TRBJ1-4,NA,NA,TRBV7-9,TGTGCCAGCAGCTCTACCTGGGGGTACCAGGACAATGAAAAACTGTTTTTT,CASSSTWGYQDNEKLFF
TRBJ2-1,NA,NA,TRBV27,TGTGCCAGCAGGTGGGCAGGTGGCCATGAGCAGTTCTTC,CASRWAGGHEQFF
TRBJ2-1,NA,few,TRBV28,TGTGCCAGCAAAGGTGGGACGAGCTCCTACAATGAGCAGTTCTTC,CASKGGTSSYNEQFF
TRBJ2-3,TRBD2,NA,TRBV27,TGTGCCAGCAGTACCCCTAGCGGGAGCACAGATACGCAGTATTTT,CASSTPSGSTDTQYF
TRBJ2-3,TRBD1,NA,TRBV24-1,TGTGCCACCAGTGAACAGACAGGGGCCGATACGCAGTATTTT,CATSEQTGADTQYF
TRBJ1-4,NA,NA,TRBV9,TGTGCCAGCAGCGTAACAGGTTCGGGAACTAATGAAAAACTGTTTTTT,CASSVTGSGTNEKLFF
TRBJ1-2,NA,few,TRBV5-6,TGTGCCAGCAGCTTGCAAGGGAATGGCTACACCTTC,CASSLQGNGYTF
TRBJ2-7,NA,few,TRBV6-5,TGTGCCACCTTGGACAGTAGGTCCTACGAGCAGTACTTC,CATLDSRSYEQYF
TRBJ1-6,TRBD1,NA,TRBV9,TGTGCCAGCAGCGTCGACAGGGGAGACTCACCCCTCCACTTT,CASSVDRGDSPLHF
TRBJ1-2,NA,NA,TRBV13,TGTGCCAGCTCTCTTGACCGAGACCCTTATGGCTACACCTTC,CASSLDRDPYGYTF
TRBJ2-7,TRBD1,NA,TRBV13,TGTGCCAGCAGCCTCAGGGACAGCACCTACGAGCAGTACTTC,CASSLRDSTYEQYF
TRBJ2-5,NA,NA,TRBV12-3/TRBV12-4,TGTGCCAGCAGTAAGGGGATCGGCGAGACCCAGTACTTC,CASSKGIGETQYF
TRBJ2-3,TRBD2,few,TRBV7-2,TGTGCCAGCAGCTCCCTTTCGACTAGCTGGGAGGATACGCAGTATTTT,CASSSLSTSWEDTQYF
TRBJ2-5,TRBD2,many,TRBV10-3,TGTGCCATCAGTGGTTCTACACCGGGACTAGCGGGGACGTACCAAGAGACCCAGTACTTC,CAISGSTPGLAGTYQETQYF
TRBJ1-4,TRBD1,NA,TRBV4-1,TGCGCCAGCAGCCAAGATCCCCAGGGGGTTATGGCAACTAATGAAAAACTGTTTTTT,CASSQDPQGVMATNEKLFF
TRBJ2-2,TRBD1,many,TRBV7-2,TGTGCCAGCAGCTTGGACAGGGGTCCCGGGGAGCTGTTTTTT,CASSLDRGPGELFF
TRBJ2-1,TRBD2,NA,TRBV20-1,TGCAGTGCTAGACCGCCGTCGACTAGCGGGAAGACGGTGGGGCATGAGCAGTTCTTC,CSARPPSTSGKTVGHEQFF
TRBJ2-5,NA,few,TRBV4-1,TGCGCCAGCAGCCTGACTGGGTTGGGCGAGACCCAGTACTTC,CASSLTGLGETQYF
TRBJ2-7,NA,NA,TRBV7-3,TGTGCCAGCAGCTCCGGACAGACCACCGAGCAGTACTTC,CASSSGQTTEQYF
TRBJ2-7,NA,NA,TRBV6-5,TGTGCCAGCAGTTACGTGGGAGGGGGTGAATTCGACGAGCAGTACTTC,CASSYVGGGEFDEQYF
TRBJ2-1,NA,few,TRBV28,TGTGCCAGCAGTTTTGTCACTAGCTACAATGAGCAGTTCTTC,CASSFVTSYNEQFF
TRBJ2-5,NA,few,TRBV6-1,TGTGCCAGCAGTGAAGCGGGGGTGGGGGTAGAGACCCAGTACTTC,CASSEAGVGVETQYF
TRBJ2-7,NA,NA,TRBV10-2,TGCGCCAGCAGTGATCCGAGGCCGGCCTACGAGCAGTACTTC,CASSDPRPAYEQYF
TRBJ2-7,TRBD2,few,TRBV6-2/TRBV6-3,TGTGCCAGCAGTTTGATGCCCGGGAGGATTTCCTACGAGCAGTACTTC,CASSLMPGRISYEQYF
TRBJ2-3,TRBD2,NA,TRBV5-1,TGCGCCAGCAGTTCGGGGACTAGCGGGAGGGATACGCAGTATTTT,CASSSGTSGRDTQYF
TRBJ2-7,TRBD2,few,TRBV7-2,TGTGCCAGCAGCCCAATTAGCGGGGGGGCAGGCGAGCAGTACTTC,CASSPISGGAGEQYF
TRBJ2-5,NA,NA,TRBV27,TGTGCCAGCAGTTTCGCGGGCAAAGAGACCCAGTACTTC,CASSFAGKETQYF
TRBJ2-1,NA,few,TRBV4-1,TGCGCCAGCAGCCAAGCCCAGGAGAGCGGGCAGTTCTTC,CASSQAQESGQFF
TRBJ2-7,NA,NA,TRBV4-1,TGCGCCAGCAGCCATTGGCGGAGCTACGAGCAGTACTTC,CASSHWRSYEQYF
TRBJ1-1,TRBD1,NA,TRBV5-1,TGCGCCAGCAGCGGCCGGGACAGGGGTGAAGCTTTCTTT,CASSGRDRGEAFF
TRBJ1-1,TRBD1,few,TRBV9,TGTGCCAGCAGCAAACAGAGTGGGACAGGCGGCTTGAGGACTGAAGCTTTCTTT,CASSKQSGTGGLRTEAFF
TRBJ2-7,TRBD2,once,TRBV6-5,TGTGCCAGCAGTTACGGGACTAGCGGATGGAGCGAGCAGTACTTC,CASSYGTSGWSEQYF
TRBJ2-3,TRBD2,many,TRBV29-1,TGCAGCGTTGAAGATCGACTAGCGGGAGTGACAGATACGCAGTATTTT,CSVEDRLAGVTDTQYF
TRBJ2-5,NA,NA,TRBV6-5,TGTGCCAGCGGGCGGGGGCACCAAGAGACCCAGTACTTC,CASGRGHQETQYF
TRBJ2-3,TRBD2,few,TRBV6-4,TGTGCCAGCCACGGACTAGCGGGAGTCGGTCGCACAGATACGCAGTATTTT,CASHGLAGVGRTDTQYF
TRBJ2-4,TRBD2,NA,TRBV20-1,TGCAGTGGGGTAGGCGGGAGGAGGAAGGTTCAGTACTTC,CSGVGGRRKVQYF
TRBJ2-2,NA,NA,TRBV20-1,TGCAGTGCTAGCACAGACACCGGGGAGCTGTTTTTT,CSASTDTGELFF
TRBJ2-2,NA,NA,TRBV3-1,TGTGCCAGCAGCCCTACGGACAGACCCGCGAACACCGGGGAGCTGTTTTTT,CASSPTDRPANTGELFF
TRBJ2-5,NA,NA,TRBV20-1,TGCAGTGCTCCCGAAGGGGGGAAAGAGACCCAGTACTTC,CSAPEGGKETQYF
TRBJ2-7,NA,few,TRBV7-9,TGTGCCAGCAGCTTAGCGTACGGAGACTACGAGCAGTACTTC,CASSLAYGDYEQYF
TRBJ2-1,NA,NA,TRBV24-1,TGTGCCACCAGTGATCCCGGGACAAGACAGTACAATGAGCAGTTCTTC,CATSDPGTRQYNEQFF
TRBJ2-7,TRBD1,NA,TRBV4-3,TGCGCCAGCAGCCAAGCCAGGGGGCTAGGCTACGAGCAGTACTTC,CASSQARGLGYEQYF
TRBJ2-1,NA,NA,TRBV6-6,TGTGCCAGCAGACTAGTCTCCTACAATGAGCAGTTCTTC,CASRLVSYNEQFF
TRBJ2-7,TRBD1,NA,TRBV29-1,TGCAGCGTGACCGGGACAGGGGGTTGGGAGCAGTACTTC,CSVTGTGGWEQYF
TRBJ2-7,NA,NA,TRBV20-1,TGCAGTGCTAGGGAACCGGGACGGATAAAGGGGCAGTACTTC,CSAREPGRIKGQYF
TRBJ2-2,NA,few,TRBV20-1,TGCAGTGCTAGGGCCGGAAACACCGGGGAGCTGTTTTTT,CSARAGNTGELFF
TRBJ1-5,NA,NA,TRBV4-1,TGCGCCAGCAGCCATTTTCGGCAGGGTGGGGATCAGCCCCAGCATTTT,CASSHFRQGGDQPQHF